Listed below are T cell receptor beta chains from one sample, sequenced in a study of cytomegalovirus exposure and HLA in healthy donors. Some clones are missing from TCRdb's copy, which holds only in-frame ones; the method was immunoSEQ multiplex PCR. The table shows around 190,000 clones, with 65% to 85% occurring only once. Sample: PBMCs. These receptors all stem from a woman aged 25-40 years in good health and CMV-seronegative. Both conserved end residues are part of each CDR3. The D gene is left open where the match is weak. Clone size is given for some rows only: seen once, a few or many times, or a class if the clone is expanded.

TRBV7-9	NA	TRBJ1-5	TRBD1	TGTGCCAGCAGCTCGGGACAGGGGGCAAGCAATCAGCCCCAGCATTTT	CASSSGQGASNQPQHF
TRBV15	few	TRBJ2-5	TRBD2	TGTGCCACCAGCAGAGATCTTTTAGCGGGGGTCCGGTACTTC	CATSRDLLAGVRYF
TRBV7-2	NA	TRBJ1-2	TRBD1	TGTGCCAGCAGCTTACCCCGGGACAGGGCTAACTATGGCTACACCTTC	CASSLPRDRANYGYTF
TRBV10-3	NA	TRBJ2-7	TRBD2	TGTGCCATGGCCGGGACTACCTCGGGACGACCCTACGAGCAGTACTTC	CAMAGTTSGRPYEQYF
TRBV28	NA	TRBJ1-5	NA	TGTGCCAGCAGTGAATTCCAGGGTAGGCAGCCCCAGCATTTT	CASSEFQGRQPQHF
TRBV27	NA	TRBJ2-7	NA	TGTGCCAGCAGTTTAAGTATCTACTACGAGCAGTACTTC	CASSLSIYYEQYF
TRBV27	NA	TRBJ2-1	TRBD2	TGTGCCAGCAGTTTACCGTTGGGGACTAACTACAATGAGCAGTTCTTC	CASSLPLGTNYNEQFF
TRBV5-6	NA	TRBJ1-2	NA	TGTGCCAGCAGCTTGGAGCTACAGGGCCCTGGCTATGGCTACCCCTTC	CASSLELQGPGYGYPF
TRBV7-2	NA	TRBJ2-1	TRBD2	TGTGCCAGCAGCGCCCCTAGCGGCGTTGGGTATGAGCAGTTCTTC	CASSAPSGVGYEQFF
TRBV5-1	few	TRBJ1-1	NA	TGCGCCAGCAGCTTGAGGGGGGGGCCGGGCACTGAAGCTTTCTTT	CASSLRGGPGTEAFF
TRBV2	once	TRBJ2-3	NA	TGTGCCAGCAGTGCACTTGCAGGGATCACAGATACGCAGTATTTT	CASSALAGITDTQYF
TRBV28	NA	TRBJ1-3	NA	TGTGCCAGCAGTCAACACGGGAGCTCTGGAAACACCATATATTTT	CASSQHGSSGNTIYF
TRBV28	NA	TRBJ2-1	NA	TGTGCCAGCAGTTTTTTTCAAGGGGATGAGCAGTTCTTC	CASSFFQGDEQFF
TRBV27	NA	TRBJ2-1	NA	TGTGCCAGCTCCCTTAGGAGCTCCTACAATGAGCAGTTCTTC	CASSLRSSYNEQFF
TRBV6-1	NA	TRBJ1-1	NA	TGTGCCAGCAGTGAAACAGGGTTGGATTTGGACACTGAAGCTTTCTTT	CASSETGLDLDTEAFF
TRBV25-1	once	TRBJ2-3	NA	TGTGCCAGCAGTTTTCGGTTAGATACGCAGTATTTT	CASSFRLDTQYF
TRBV28	NA	TRBJ2-7	TRBD1	TGTGCCAGCAGTTCCCCCGGGACAGGGACCCCCTACGAGCAGTACTTC	CASSSPGTGTPYEQYF
TRBV6-5	once	TRBJ1-2	TRBD1	TGTGCCAGCAGTCGGGACAGAACCCTCTATGGCTACACCTTC	CASSRDRTLYGYTF
TRBV28	NA	TRBJ2-7	NA	TGTGCCAGCAGTTTACCCCTGACTAGGACCCACTCGGCTTACGAGCAGTACTTC	CASSLPLTRTHSAYEQYF
TRBV7-8	once	TRBJ2-2	NA	TGTGCCAGCAGCTCCCAGGGGGGCTACTACACCGGGGAGCTGTTTTTT	CASSSQGGYYTGELFF
TRBV5-6	NA	TRBJ1-2	TRBD1	TGTGCCAGCAGCTCACAGGGGGTGGACTATGGCTACCCCTTC	CASSSQGVDYGYPF
TRBV9	NA	TRBJ2-5	TRBD1	TGTGCCAGCAGCGTAGCTTCTAGGGGGCAGGAGACCCAGTACTTC	CASSVASRGQETQYF
TRBV7-9	NA	TRBJ1-1	NA	TGTTCCAGCAGCTTACAGGGCCCGAACACTGAAGCTTTCTTT	CSSSLQGPNTEAFF
TRBV7-8	NA	TRBJ1-2	TRBD1	TGTGCCAGCAGCCCTTGGACAGGGGGCCTCGACTATGGCTACACCTTC	CASSPWTGGLDYGYTF
TRBV10-2	once	TRBJ1-1	NA	TGCGCCAGCAGTGACCGGACAGATACTACTGAAGCTTTCTTT	CASSDRTDTTEAFF
TRBV5-6	NA	TRBJ2-1	NA	TGTGCCAGCAGCTTGGGACAGTCTCTGTATGAGCAGTTCTTC	CASSLGQSLYEQFF
TRBV27	NA	TRBJ1-1	NA	TGTGCCAGCAGTTTAGAGGGCTTTCAGAACACTGAAGCTTTCTTT	CASSLEGFQNTEAFF
TRBV27	NA	TRBJ2-1	NA	TGTGCCAGCAGTCTGCGACTTGCGGGGGAGCAGTTCTTC	CASSLRLAGEQFF
TRBV7-9	NA	TRBJ1-1	TRBD1	TGTGCCAGCAGCTTAGGGGCAGGGGGGAACACTGAAGCTTTCTTT	CASSLGAGGNTEAFF
TRBV7-9	few	TRBJ2-7	TRBD1	TGTGCCAGCAGCCACTCCAGGACAGGGTCAATTCGGGATACATACGAGCAGTACTTC	CASSHSRTGSIRDTYEQYF
TRBV28	NA	TRBJ2-2	TRBD2	TGTGCCAGCAGTTTATCGACCCTAGCGGGAGTTAACACCGGGGAGCTGTTTTTT	CASSLSTLAGVNTGELFF
TRBV4-1	once	TRBJ1-6	NA	TGCGCCAGCACCCGTGACCGGGAGGGAAATTCACCCCTCCACTTT	CASTRDREGNSPLHF
TRBV7-2	few	TRBJ2-7	NA	TGTGCCAGCAGCTTAAGTTTAAGCGCGGGTACGCTAGAGCAGTACTTC	CASSLSLSAGTLEQYF
TRBV28	NA	TRBJ2-7	NA	TGTGCCAGCAGCTCCCCCCGGACACCCTACTACGAGCAGTACTTC	CASSSPRTPYYEQYF
TRBV5-1	NA	TRBJ1-1	TRBD1	TGCGCCAGCAGCCTCGCGGGAAGGACAGGGGGCACTGAAGCTTTCTTT	CASSLAGRTGGTEAFF
TRBV30	NA	TRBJ2-3	TRBD2	TGTGCCTGGAGTGTATATTGGTCGGGGGGGTCAGATACGCAGTATTTT	CAWSVYWSGGSDTQYF
TRBV7-8	NA	TRBJ1-5	NA	TGTGCCAGCAGCGTTGGGACATCGCATCAGCCCCAGCATTTT	CASSVGTSHQPQHF
TRBV5-1	NA	TRBJ1-1	TRBD1	TGCGCCAGCAGCCAACCGGACAGGGGCACTGAAGCTTTCTTT	CASSQPDRGTEAFF
TRBV11-3	few	TRBJ1-1	NA	TGTGCCAGCAGCTTAGACAGGAACACTGAAGCTTTCTTT	CASSLDRNTEAFF
TRBV6-1	NA	TRBJ1-6	TRBD1	TGTGCCAGCAGTGGACCCCAGACAGGGTTCTATTCACCCCTCCACTTT	CASSGPQTGFYSPLHF
TRBV6-5	NA	TRBJ1-4	NA	TGTGCCAGCAGAACTGGACAGATTAATGAAAAACTGTTTTTT	CASRTGQINEKLFF
TRBV30	once	TRBJ1-2	NA	TGTGCCTGGACTAGAGGTTGGGGGGACGGCTACACCTTC	CAWTRGWGDGYTF
TRBV19	NA	TRBJ2-7	TRBD2	TGTGCCAGTAGTAGAGCGGGACCCAGGACCTCCGAGCAGTACTTC	CASSRAGPRTSEQYF
TRBV25-1	NA	TRBJ1-1	TRBD1	TGTGCCAGCACCGGACAGGGAAACACTGAAGCTTTCTTT	CASTGQGNTEAFF
TRBV5-4	NA	TRBJ1-1	TRBD1	TGTGCCAGCAGCCGCAGGGGGCTCACTGAAGCTTTCTTT	CASSRRGLTEAFF
TRBV18	NA	TRBJ2-7	TRBD1	TGTGCCAGCTCAACCGGGACAGGGGGCTACGAGCAGTACTTC	CASSTGTGGYEQYF
TRBV7-8	NA	TRBJ1-1	NA	TGTGCCAGCAGCTTAGGAATGGGAGGCACTGAAGCTTTCTTT	CASSLGMGGTEAFF